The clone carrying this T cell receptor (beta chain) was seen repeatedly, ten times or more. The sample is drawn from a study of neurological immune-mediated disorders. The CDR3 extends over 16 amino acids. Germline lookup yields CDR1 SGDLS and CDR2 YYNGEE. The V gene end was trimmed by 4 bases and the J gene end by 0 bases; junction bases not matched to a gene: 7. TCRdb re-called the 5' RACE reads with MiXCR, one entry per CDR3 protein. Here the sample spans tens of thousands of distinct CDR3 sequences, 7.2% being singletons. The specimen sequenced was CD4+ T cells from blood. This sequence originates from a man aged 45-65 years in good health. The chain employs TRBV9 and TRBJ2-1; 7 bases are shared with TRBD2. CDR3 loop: CASSISGLSSYNEQFF. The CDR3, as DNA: TGTGCCAGCAGCATTAGCGGGCTGAGCTCCTACAATGAGCAGTTCTTC.